By its share, the clone carrying this TCR beta chain is medium-sized. Its antigen is unknown. This entry comes from a study of Graves' ophthalmopathy and Graves' hyperthyroidism. Amplified TCR beta CDR3 regions were obtained using RNA transcripts as template. The first-round RT-PCR employed HTBI primers together with the Qiagen OneStep RT-PCR kit. A multiplex PCR was then performed as the second round. From the multiplex PCR reads, TCRdb called clonotypes with MiXCR, one entry per CDR3 protein. The table has around 40,000 distinct CDR3 sequences, 52% seen once. General study points: Among thyroid clonotypes expanded above 0.001 frequency, most also appeared in blood.

Serum thyroxine and TRAb, along with clinical symptoms, thyroid ultrasound and orbital computed tomography, were what diagnosis relied on. What supplied the PBMCs was about 9.8 ml of fresh peripheral blood. The sample was peripheral blood. The source of this sequence is an adult man with Graves' ophthalmopathy.

This chain's CDR3 is CATSRGTGDYEQYF. The CDR3 nucleotides are TGTGCCACCAGCAGAGGGACAGGAGACTACGAGCAGTACTTC. The J gene is TRBJ2-7, the V gene TRBV15, with 7 bases identical to TRBD1. CDR3 length equals 14 residues. J was trimmed by 3 bases and V by 1 base; bases with no gene match: 3. From germline, CDR1 is LNHNV and CDR2 YYDKDF (reference sequence).